This T cell receptor (beta chain) was sequenced during a study of neurological immune-mediated disorders. TCRdb reanalysed the 5' RACE reads using MiXCR and keeps one entry per CDR3 protein. The repertoire has roughly 100,000 distinct CDR3 sequences, 3% to 4% of them found once; the top ten carry 5.5% to 6.5%. V lost 4 bases and J lost 3; bases outside the gene matches: 7. The CDR3 contains 16 residues. This clonotype was detected ten times or more. This receptor was obtained from a woman aged 18-35 years with multiple sclerosis. The V call is TRBV12-3 or TRBV12-4, the J call TRBJ2-1, with 9 bases identical to TRBD2. The sample consisted of PBMCs. CDR3 in amino acids: CASSSGLALNYNEQFF. The CDR3 bases are TGTGCCAGCAGTTCGGGACTAGCCTTAAACTACAATGAGCAGTTCTTC.